The 28 T cell receptor beta chains below come from one sample, sequenced in a study of blood T cell repertoires in COVID-19. The protocol was immunoSEQ multiplex PCR, while the TCRdb copy is restricted to in-frame clones and leaves out a portion. This table holds roughly 80,000 clones, approximately 84% found once. The sequenced material came from peripheral blood. These receptors were taken from a human donor in a cohort sampled during active COVID-19.

This clone was seen a few times. This sequence joins TRBV6-5 and TRBJ1-2; TRBD1 agrees at 7 bases. The length of the CDR3 is 14 residues. Looked up from germline, CDR1 is MNHEY and CDR2 is SVGAGI. Trimming cost V 5 bases and J 5 bases; bases outside gene matches: 8. CDR3 sequence (DNA): TGTGCCAGCAGTCCGGGGGGGGACAGATATGGCTACACCTTC. This codes for CASSPGGDRYGYTF.

The rearrangement links TRBV12-3 or TRBV12-4 to TRBJ1-1; D ambiguous. Trimming left V 3 bases short and J 3 bases short, with 8 bases between. This CDR3 has 13 amino acids. The CDR3 loop is CASSLTGYTEAFF. The CDR3 nucleotides read TGTGCCAGCAGTTTGACGGGGTACACTGAAGCTTTCTTT.

The J gene is TRBJ2-1, the V gene TRBV9; D call uncertain. The CDR3 has 16 residues. The V gene lost 3 bases and the J gene lost 2 bases, with 15 bases spanning the gap. Germline assignment: CDR1 SGDLS and CDR2 YYNGEE. CDR3 residues: CASSERVTPPYNEQFF. The DNA of the CDR3 is TGTGCCAGCAGCGAACGCGTAACGCCACCCTACAATGAGCAGTTCTTC.

This rearrangement joins TRBV10-3 to TRBJ2-1, with 8 nucleotides matching TRBD1. Trimming cost V 4 bases and J 8 bases; bases outside gene matches: 13. CDR3 size: 16 residues. CDR1 is ENHRY and CDR2 is SYGVKD in the germline V gene. Here the CDR3 DNA reads TGTGCCATCAGTGCGAGGGCCAGGGGGCGTCACGATGAGCAGTTCTTC. Translation gives CAISARARGRHDEQFF.

In this sample, this clone turned up once. The chain links TRBV28 to TRBJ2-1; TRBD1 agrees at 7 bases. This CDR3 has 13 residues. The germline V gene encodes CDR1 MDHEN and CDR2 SYDVKM. V was clipped by 6 bases and J by 9 bases; unmatched bases: 8. The CDR3 region has the DNA TGTGCCAGCAGCGAAACAGGGGACGGTGAGCAGTTCTTC. Amino acids: CASSETGDGEQFF. Using reference TRBV28 and TRBJ2-1 for the parts outside the CDR3, the full variable domain is DVKVTQSSRYLVKRTGEKVFLECVQDMDHENMFWYRQDPGLGLRLIYFSYDVKMKEKGDIPEGYSVSREKKERFSLILESASTNQTSMYLCASSETGDGEQFFGPGTRLTVL.

This chain uses TRBV7-9 with TRBJ2-7; a possible D gene is TRBD2 (6 bases). The V gene lost 3 bases and the J gene lost 1 base, with 10 bases spanning the gap. Germline V gives CDR1 SEHNR, CDR2 FQNEAQ (reference sequence). The CDR3 covers 14 residues. The CDR3 bases are TGTGCCAGCAGCTTGACGGGGGATTCCTACGAGCAGTACTTC. Amino acids: CASSLTGDSYEQYF.

This chain joins TRBV18 and TRBJ2-1; 8 nucleotides line up with TRBD1. The V gene end was trimmed by 6 bases and the J gene end by 5 bases; junction bases not matched to a gene: 9. The V gene's germline CDR1 is KGHSH and CDR2 LQKENI. This CDR3 is built from 15 residues. The CDR3 loop reads CASSTDRGVNNEQFF. CDR3 bases: TGTGCCAGCTCGACCGACAGGGGTGTGAACAATGAGCAGTTCTTC.

The V call is TRBV29-1, the J call TRBJ1-2, with 7 bases aligning to TRBD1. CDR3 length equals 15 residues. The V gene's germline CDR1 is SQVTM and CDR2 ANQGSEA. Germline trimming cut 0 bases from V and 8 bases from J; bases unmatched to any gene: 12. The CDR3 is CSVEERRTGFGGYTF. The CDR3 coding sequence is TGCAGCGTTGAAGAACGGCGGACAGGCTTTGGGGGCTACACCTTC.

Within the sample, this clone is large. The chain links TRBV9 to TRBJ2-7; 9 bases are shared with TRBD1. Germline CDR1 and CDR2: SGDLS and YYNGEE. The junction had 8 bases not matched to a gene; V was cut back by 3 bases and J by 4 bases. The CDR3 has 15 residues. CDR3 loop: CASSGSRQGGYEQYF. CDR3 sequence (DNA): TGTGCCAGCAGCGGATCCAGACAGGGGGGGTACGAGCAGTACTTC.

The chain couples TRBV28 to TRBJ2-5, with a tentative D call TRBD2 (7 bases). V was pared by 5 bases and J by 4 bases, with 14 bases between. There are 14 residues in the CDR3. The germline gives CDR1 MDHEN, CDR2 SYDVKM. The CDR3 DNA sequence: TGTGCCAGCAGTAAACAGGGAGGGGCAGAGACCCAGTACTTC. This encodes CASSKQGGAETQYF. Full variable domain (missing parts from reference TRBV28 and TRBJ2-5): DVKVTQSSRYLVKRTGEKVFLECVQDMDHENMFWYRQDPGLGLRLIYFSYDVKMKEKGDIPEGYSVSREKKERFSLILESASTNQTSMYLCASSKQGGAETQYFGPGTRLLVL.

The chain joins TRBV6-7 to TRBJ1-5, with D possibly matching TRBD1 (5 bases). TRBV6-7 belongs to the ORF category, with a function that is uncertain. The CDR3 is 16 amino acids. Trimming left V 6 bases short and J 0 bases short, with 15 bases between. The CDR3 sequence: CASRQTSGYSNQPQHF. DNA for the CDR3: TGTGCCAGCAGGCAAACCTCAGGGTATAGCAATCAGCCCCAGCATTTT.

The chain links TRBV5-4 to TRBJ2-2; 9 bases map to TRBD1. The trim removed 3 bases at V and 4 bases at J, leaving 10 bases unmatched. Germline assignment: CDR1 SGHNT and CDR2 YYREEE (reference sequence). This CDR3 spans 17 amino acids. The CDR3 sequence is CASSWPPGQGGTGELFF. CDR3 nucleotides: TGTGCCAGCAGCTGGCCGCCGGGACAGGGAGGCACCGGGGAGCTGTTTTTT.

The chain recombines TRBV7-9 with TRBJ2-3, with D possibly matching TRBD1 (5 bases). CDR1 is SEHNR and CDR2 is FQNEAQ in the germline V gene (reference sequence). This CDR3 has 15 amino acids. V lost 0 bases to trimming and J lost 4 bases, with 11 bases between them. In DNA, the CDR3 is TGTGCCAGCAGCTTAGCGCAGGGTCGTGCAGATACGCAGTATTTT. Residues: CASSLAQGRADTQYF.

The rearrangement joins TRBV14 to TRBJ2-1; 9 bases map to TRBD2. The V gene's germline CDR1 is SGHDN and CDR2 FVKESK. Trimming took 2 bases from V and 8 from J; bases not matched to a gene: 10. The CDR3 has 16 amino acids. The CDR3, as DNA: TGTGCCAGCAGCCAATTCGCGGGGGGGTTTCTGGATGAGCAGTTCTTC. Its protein product is CASSQFAGGFLDEQFF.

Points on this clone: An end of the junction differs from the germline gene, which may be a read error. This rearrangement joins TRBV6-4 to TRBJ1-5; D unresolved. Looked up from germline, CDR1 is MRHNA and CDR2 is SNTAGT. This CDR3 has 15 amino acids. In DNA form, the CDR3 reads TGTGCCAGCAGTGAGCGATCATATAGCAATCGGCCCCAGCATTTT. Amino acids: CASSERSYSNRPQHF.

The chain couples TRBV19 to TRBJ1-1; 7 bases match TRBD1. From germline, CDR1 is LNHDA and CDR2 SQIVND (reference sequence). The CDR3 is 13 amino acids. Trimming cost V 9 bases and J 4 bases; bases outside gene matches: 8. CDR3 coding DNA: TGTGCCAGCCAGAAACAGGGGCTCACTGAAGCTTTCTTT. Protein: CASQKQGLTEAFF.

This chain joins TRBV24-1 and TRBJ1-2; D gene ambiguous. This CDR3 is built from 14 residues. V was trimmed by 3 bases and J by 8 bases, leaving 15 bases between them. Germline-derived CDR1 and CDR2 are KGHDR and SFDVKD. The DNA for the CDR3 is TGTGCCACCAGTGATGGCCGGGTAACTATGGGCTACACCTTC. This translates into CATSDGRVTMGYTF.

This chain links TRBV7-8 with TRBJ2-1; maybe TRBD1 (5 bases). Trimming shortened V by 2 bases and J by 0 bases, and 8 bases separated the two germline ends. Germline CDR1 SGHVS, CDR2 FQNEAQ. This CDR3 comprises 15 residues. CDR3 residues: CASSLQGRSYNEQFF. CDR3 DNA: TGTGCCAGCAGCTTACAGGGTCGCTCCTACAATGAGCAGTTCTTC.

The J gene is TRBJ2-7, the V gene TRBV27; D is possibly TRBD2 (7 bases). Trimming removed 6 bases from V and 2 bases from J, with 17 bases in between. The CDR3 runs 15 residues. Germline-derived CDR1 and CDR2 are MNHEY and SMNVEV (reference sequence). The CDR3 is CASRRDAGAAYEQYF. CDR3 bases: TGTGCCAGCAGGCGCGACGCGGGGGCAGCCTACGAGCAGTACTTC.

This clone has just a few counts. The chain uses TRBV7-8 and TRBJ2-7; 8 positions agree with TRBD2. This CDR3 spans 15 amino acids. Trimming cost V 5 bases and J 5 bases; bases outside gene matches: 11. The germline gives CDR1 SGHVS, CDR2 FQNEAQ. The CDR3 spells CASSERGSQGHEQYF. The CDR3 DNA follows: TGTGCCAGCAGCGAGCGGGGGTCCCAGGGTCACGAGCAGTACTTC.

The rearrangement joins TRBV10-3 to TRBJ1-1, with TRBD1 identical over 8 bases. The CDR3 contains 14 residues. Germline values: CDR1 ENHRY, CDR2 SYGVKD. The junction had 6 bases not matched to a gene; V was cut back by 6 bases and J by 3 bases. CDR3 nucleotides: TGTGCCATCAGGAAGACAGGGGTAGACACTGAAGCTTTCTTT. Translating it yields CAIRKTGVDTEAFF.

This chain links TRBV19 with TRBJ2-3, with D possibly TRBD2 on 6 matching bases. V was cut by 6 bases and J by 1 base, with 11 bases left in between. This CDR3 has 14 residues. CDR1 and CDR2 from the germline V gene are LNHDA and SQIVND (reference sequence). The DNA of the CDR3 is TGTGCCAGTAGGTATTGGGAGGGCACAGATACGCAGTATTTT. Translation: CASRYWEGTDTQYF.

The gene calls are TRBV4-2 and TRBJ2-7; 7 bases are a match to TRBD2. CDR3 length equals 16 residues. V lost 1 base and J lost 3; bases outside the gene matches: 9. The germline V gene encodes CDR1 LGHNA and CDR2 YNFKEQ. DNA for the CDR3: TGTGCCAGCAGCCAAGTCTGGCGGGGGTCAAACTACGAGCAGTACTTC. Amino acids: CASSQVWRGSNYEQYF.

The chain links TRBV15 to TRBJ1-5; weak D call: TRBD1 (6 bases). The CDR3 has 14 amino acids. Trimming shortened V by 9 bases and J by 0 bases, and 12 bases separated the two germline ends. CDR1 and CDR2 from the germline V gene are LNHNV and YYDKDF (reference sequence). CDR3 in DNA: TGTGCCACGGAGACAGGAAATAGCAATCAGCCCCAGCATTTT. Its protein product is CATETGNSNQPQHF.

The V and J genes are TRBV2 and TRBJ2-2; the match to TRBD1 covers 8 bases. Germline-derived CDR1 and CDR2 are SNHLY and FYNNEI. CDR3 length equals 15 residues. J lost 2 bases, V lost 4 bases, and 3 bases had no gene match. The CDR3 sequence is CASSGDRSNTGELFF. The CDR3 DNA follows: TGTGCCAGCAGTGGGGACAGGAGTAACACCGGGGAGCTGTTTTTT.

This sequence joins TRBV9 and TRBJ1-1, with D maybe TRBD1 (5 bases). Deletions cut 0 bases from V and 10 bases from J, with 16 bases between. The CDR3 spans 14 residues. Germline lookup yields CDR1 SGDLS and CDR2 YYNGEE. CDR3 in amino acids: CASSVEYRMNVAFF. CDR3 in DNA: TGTGCCAGCAGCGTAGAGTACAGGATGAATGTAGCTTTCTTT.

The chain combines TRBV7-3 with TRBJ2-7, with 13 bases aligning to TRBD2. Germline V gene lookup returns CDR1 SGHTA and CDR2 FQGTGA. The CDR3 consists of 15 residues. V trimming: 4 bases; J trimming: 5 bases; junction bases outside the gene matches: 5. CDR3 DNA: TGTGCCAGCAGCTCGGGACTAGCGGGGCTCAACGAGCAGTACTTC. This translates into CASSSGLAGLNEQYF.

This chain's CDR3 is CASRGGMGPLHF. CDR3 DNA sequence: TGTGCCAGCAGGGGGGGAATGGGGCCCCTCCACTTT. The chain employs TRBV6-5 and TRBJ1-6, with D possibly being TRBD1 (5 bases). The germline V gene has CDR1 MNHEY and CDR2 SVGAGI. Trimming removed 6 bases from V and 13 bases from J, with 13 bases in between. This CDR3 has 12 residues.